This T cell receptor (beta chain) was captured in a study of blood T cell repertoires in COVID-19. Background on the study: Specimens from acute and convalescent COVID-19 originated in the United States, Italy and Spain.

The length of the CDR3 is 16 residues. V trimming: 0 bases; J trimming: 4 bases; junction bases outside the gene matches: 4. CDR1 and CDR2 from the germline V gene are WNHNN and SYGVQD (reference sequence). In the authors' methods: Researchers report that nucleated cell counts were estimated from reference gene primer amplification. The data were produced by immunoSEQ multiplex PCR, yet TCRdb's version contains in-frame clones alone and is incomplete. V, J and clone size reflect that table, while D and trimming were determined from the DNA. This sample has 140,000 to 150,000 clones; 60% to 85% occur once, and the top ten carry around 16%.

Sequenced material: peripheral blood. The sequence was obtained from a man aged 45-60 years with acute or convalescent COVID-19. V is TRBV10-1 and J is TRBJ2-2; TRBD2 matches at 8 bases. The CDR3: CASSESISGATGELFF. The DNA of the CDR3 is TGCGCCAGCAGTGAGTCAATTAGCGGGGCCACCGGGGAGCTGTTTTTT.